This is a list of T cell receptor beta chains from one sample in a study of blood T cell repertoires in COVID-19. Using immunoSEQ multiplex PCR, the repertoire was profiled, and TCRdb retains in-frame clones only, with some absent. The data contain tens of thousands of clones, 80% to 90% of them singletons. Sequenced material: peripheral blood. Every receptor here comes from a woman in her 70s with active COVID-19. CDR3s include the opening cysteine and the closing phenylalanine or tryptophan. Fields, in order: CDR3 DNA, CDR3 protein, V gene, clone size, J gene, D gene. D genes are given only for firm matches. Size is stated for part of the rows, as once, few or many counts, or as a class when the clone is expanded.

TGTGCCAGCAGCCAAGATTATTTCCAGGGGGCTGCCGGGGCCAACGTCCTGACTTTC	CASSQDYFQGAAGANVLTF	TRBV3-1/TRBV3-2	few	TRBJ2-6	TRBD1
TGTGCCAGCAGCTCCGGGACAGGGGCTTGGGAGACCCAGTACTTC	CASSSGTGAWETQYF	TRBV11-3	-	TRBJ2-5	TRBD1
TGTGCCAGCAGTTTGACCGGACTAGCGGGAGCCGGGGAGCTGTTTTTT	CASSLTGLAGAGELFF	TRBV28	-	TRBJ2-2	TRBD2
TGTGCCAGCAGCCACGGGACTAGCGGCTACGAGCAGTACTTC	CASSHGTSGYEQYF	TRBV13	-	TRBJ2-7	TRBD2
TGTGCCAGCAGTTCAGACAGACTCCTTAACTATGGCTACACCTTC	CASSSDRLLNYGYTF	TRBV6-6	once	TRBJ1-2	-
TGTGCCAGCAGTGAACGCCGATCTAGCGGAATTAGGGAGACCCAGTACTTC	CASSERRSSGIRETQYF	TRBV6-1	-	TRBJ2-5	TRBD2
TGCGCCAGCAGCTTGGGGCAGGGTGGGGAGACCCAGTACTTC	CASSLGQGGETQYF	TRBV5-1	-	TRBJ2-5	-
TGCGCCAGCAGCCGTGGACTAGCGGGAGAGAAAGCTGATACGCAGTATTTT	CASSRGLAGEKADTQYF	TRBV4-1	-	TRBJ2-3	TRBD2
TGCGCCAGCAGCCAAGAACAGGTCCTGCCCGATAATTCACCCCTCCACTTT	CASSQEQVLPDNSPLHF	TRBV4-1	once	TRBJ1-6	-
TGTGCCAGCAGCTTCGGCACAGATACGCAGTATTTT	CASSFGTDTQYF	TRBV13	-	TRBJ2-3	-
TGTGCCAGCAGCCCTCTGACTAGCGGGAGGACAGATACGCAGTATTTT	CASSPLTSGRTDTQYF	TRBV7-7	-	TRBJ2-3	TRBD2
TGTGCCAGCTCACCACGAGGAGGATCGAACACCGGGGAGCTGTTTTTT	CASSPRGGSNTGELFF	TRBV18	once	TRBJ2-2	-
TGTGCCAGCAGCCCCCATGGGGAGTCCAATTCACCCCTCCACTTT	CASSPHGESNSPLHF	TRBV3-1/TRBV3-2	-	TRBJ1-6	-
TGTGCCAGCAGAGAAGGGGCGGGGGATTACTATGGCTACACCTTC	CASREGAGDYYGYTF	TRBV2	-	TRBJ1-2	-
TGTGCCAGTAGCACAAATGACAGGGGTGGATCACCCCTCCACTTT	CASSTNDRGGSPLHF	TRBV19	few	TRBJ1-6	TRBD1
TGTGCCAGCAGCTCCCGCAAGGGGAAAGGGACCGGGGAGCTGTTTTTT	CASSSRKGKGTGELFF	TRBV7-3	-	TRBJ2-2	-
TGTGCCACCAGTGTAGATAACGTCGGGGTCCAAGAGACCCAGTACTTC	CATSVDNVGVQETQYF	TRBV24-1	-	TRBJ2-5	-
TGTGCCAGCAGTTCGGGACAAAACACCGGGGAGCTGTTTTTT	CASSSGQNTGELFF	TRBV28	-	TRBJ2-2	-
TGTGCCAGCAGCCAAGCCGGAAGGGGGGGCACTGAAGCTTTCTTT	CASSQAGRGGTEAFF	TRBV4-2	-	TRBJ1-1	-
TGCGCCAGCAGCCAAGGACAGGGGTTCCACGAGCAGTACTTC	CASSQGQGFHEQYF	TRBV5-1	-	TRBJ2-7	TRBD1
TGTGCCAGCAGCCCCCGACAGTACATGAACACTGAAGCTTTCTTT	CASSPRQYMNTEAFF	TRBV5-4	-	TRBJ1-1	-
TGTGCCATCAGTGAGTCTAGCGGGAGTGGCGAGACCCAGTACTTC	CAISESSGSGETQYF	TRBV10-3	-	TRBJ2-5	TRBD2
TGTGCCAGCAGTCCTGGACAGGGAGGGGCCGGGACCGGGGAGCTGTTTTTT	CASSPGQGGAGTGELFF	TRBV27	-	TRBJ2-2	-
TGTGCCAGCAGCGTAGGGCTAGCGGGAGGTATCACAGATACGCAGTATTTT	CASSVGLAGGITDTQYF	TRBV9	once	TRBJ2-3	TRBD2
TGTGCCTGGAATGTCTTGAGTTACGAGCAGTACTTC	CAWNVLSYEQYF	TRBV30	-	TRBJ2-7	-
TGTGCCAGCAGTTATAGACAGGGCGGCAATGAGCAGTTCTTC	CASSYRQGGNEQFF	TRBV28	once	TRBJ2-1	TRBD1
TGCGCCAGCAGGGCCGGGACAGGGGACTACAATGAGCAGTTCTTC	CASRAGTGDYNEQFF	TRBV10-1	-	TRBJ2-1	TRBD1
TGTGCCAGCGCCGACAGTAGGGGGTTTACCTACGAGCAGTACTTC	CASADSRGFTYEQYF	TRBV27	-	TRBJ2-7	-
TGCGCCAGCAGTCATCCGGTCCCTGCCACCGGGGAGCTGTTTTTT	CASSHPVPATGELFF	TRBV23-1	-	TRBJ2-2	-
TGTGCCAGCAGGCCGCGGGGGAGCTCCTACGAGCAGTACTTC	CASRPRGSSYEQYF	TRBV27	-	TRBJ2-7	TRBD2
TGCAGTGCTAGAGTTCAGGAGGCCCAGCATTTT	CSARVQEAQHF	TRBV20-1	-	TRBJ1-5	-
TGTGCCAGCAGTGGGACTAGCGGGAGGGCCGGTTTGTTCTTC	CASSGTSGRAGLFF	TRBV27	-	TRBJ2-1	TRBD2
TGTGCCAGCGGAGGGGACACTGAAGCTTTCTTT	CASGGDTEAFF	TRBV28	-	TRBJ1-1	-
TGTGCCAGCAGGATGGACACAAACATTCAGTACTTC	CASRMDTNIQYF	TRBV28	-	TRBJ2-4	-
TGTGCCACCCTTCAGGGGCAAGTTCTGAACACTGAAGCTTTCTTT	CATLQGQVLNTEAFF	TRBV2	-	TRBJ1-1	-
TGCGCCAGCAGCTTGGGACAGACCTACAATGAGCAGTTCTTC	CASSLGQTYNEQFF	TRBV5-1	-	TRBJ2-1	-
TGTGCCACCAGTTTAGCGGGAGGGCCCCGGGATGAGCAGTTCTTC	CATSLAGGPRDEQFF	TRBV24-1	-	TRBJ2-1	TRBD2
TGCAGCGTTGAGGGACTAGCGGGGCCCACAGATACGCAGTATTTT	CSVEGLAGPTDTQYF	TRBV29-1	-	TRBJ2-3	TRBD2
TGTGCCATCAGTCCTCAGGCAAACTATGGCTACACCTTC	CAISPQANYGYTF	TRBV10-3	-	TRBJ1-2	-
TGTGCCAGCAGCATGACTAGCGGGCTAAACACCGGGGAGCTGTTTTTT	CASSMTSGLNTGELFF	TRBV11-2	-	TRBJ2-2	TRBD2
TGTGCCAGCAGACAAGCGGGGAGCTCCTACAATGAGCAGTTCTTC	CASRQAGSSYNEQFF	TRBV7-2	once	TRBJ2-1	TRBD2
TGTGCCAGCAGCCGCCCACTGGGGCCTAGGACGCAGTATTTT	CASSRPLGPRTQYF	TRBV3-1/TRBV3-2	-	TRBJ2-3	-
TGTGCCGGCTGGGGGGGGACAGGGCCAGCGGGAGAATACAATGAGCAGTTCTTC	CAGWGGTGPAGEYNEQFF	TRBV28	-	TRBJ2-1	-
TGTGCCTGGAGTTCAGGCCTAGCGGGAGGGGGGGGGACCCAGTACTTC	CAWSSGLAGGGGTQYF	TRBV30	-	TRBJ2-5	TRBD2